This TCR beta chain was recorded in a study of breast tumors, draining lymph nodes, adjacent tissues. Overall study results and limits: Luminal-like breast cancer showed significantly greater tumor-nontumor repertoire similarity than basal-like breast cancer did. That most tumor T cells come from lymph nodes remained unproven. Tumor TCR diversity was below lymph nodes but above nontumor tissue. Most tumor T cells seemingly derive from lymph node, then expand in tumor.

Breast cancer patients provided tissue from their axillary draining lymph nodes. The V and J ends lost 1 base and 4 bases respectively, with 11 bases between them. CDR1 is SGHTA and CDR2 is FQGNSA in the germline V gene. This CDR3 is built from 15 residues. In this sample, this clonotype turned up many times. Its antigen is unidentified. TCRdb re-called the multiplex PCR reads with MiXCR, one entry per CDR3 protein. This table has under 150,000 distinct CDR3 sequences, around 20% appearing once. This rearrangement joins TRBV7-2 to TRBJ1-3; no reliable D call. The source is a female donor with breast cancer. Some clones in this sample may be carry-over from other donors' samples. Sequenced sample: axillary lymph node tissue. CDR3 amino acids: CASSLGFGPGNTIYF. The CDR3 region has the DNA TGTGCCAGCAGCTTAGGGTTTGGTCCCGGAAACACCATATATTTT.